This T cell receptor (beta chain) was sequenced in a study of blood T cells in healthy people across ages. In regard to this clonotype: An end of the junction does not agree with germline; a read error may underlie this.

It was with a sample-barcoded 5' primer and a J-beta primer mix that a second PCR of roughly 7 to 12 cycles was run. One entry per CDR3 protein results from TCRdb running MiXCR on the 5' RACE reads. The table includes more than 900,000 distinct CDR3 sequences, 25% to 35% detected once. Each sample gave at least 6.5 million isolated PBMCs. Germline V gene sequence: CDR1 SGHRS, CDR2 YFSETQ. This CDR3 region has 15 residues. These records were also assigned to another study, of T cells of mothers and their children.

Sequenced material: blood. The source of this sequence is a woman in her forties in good health. The rearrangement joins TRBV5-1 to TRBJ2-7; TRBD1 agrees at 7 bases. CDR3 bases: TGCGCCAGCAGCTCGACCGATACGACAGGGTCCGAGCGGTACTTC. This gives the protein CASSSTDTTGSERYF.